Sequencing of this T cell receptor (beta chain) was carried out in a study of cytomegalovirus exposure and HLA in healthy donors. It was with 60 Vbeta and 13 Jbeta primers that the PCR ran. The repertoire was sequenced with immunoSEQ multiplex PCR; TCRdb's copy has only in-frame clones and lacks some. The sample lists around 150,000 clones, 75% to 90% seen once, with about 1.5% in the top ten. This CDR3 has 14 amino acids. Germline V gene sequence: CDR1 SGHRS, CDR2 YFSETQ. The J segment lost 0 bases and the V segment lost 3 bases, leaving 0 bases of the junction unmatched. The V and J genes are TRBV5-1 and TRBJ2-3; 8 bases are a match to TRBD1. The specimen sequenced was PBMCs. This TCR was recovered from a man aged 35 to 55 in good health and CMV-seronegative. The CDR3 DNA follows: TGCGCCAGCAGCTGGGACAGGAGCACAGATACGCAGTATTTT. Translation gives CASSWDRSTDTQYF.